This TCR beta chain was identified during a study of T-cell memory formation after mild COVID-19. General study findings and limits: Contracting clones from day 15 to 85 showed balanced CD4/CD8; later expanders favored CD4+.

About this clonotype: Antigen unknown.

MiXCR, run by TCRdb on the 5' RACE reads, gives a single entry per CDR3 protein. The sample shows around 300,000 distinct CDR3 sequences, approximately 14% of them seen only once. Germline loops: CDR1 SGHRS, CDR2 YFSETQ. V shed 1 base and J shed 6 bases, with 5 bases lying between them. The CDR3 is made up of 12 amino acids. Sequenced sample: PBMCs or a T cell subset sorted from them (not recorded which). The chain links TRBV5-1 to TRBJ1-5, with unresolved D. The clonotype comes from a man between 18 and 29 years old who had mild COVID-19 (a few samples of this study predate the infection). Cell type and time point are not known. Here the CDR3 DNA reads TGCGCCAGCAGCTTGTGGGGTCAGCCCCAGCATTTT. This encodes CASSLWGQPQHF.